The present T cell receptor beta chain was sequenced within a study of cytomegalovirus exposure and HLA in healthy donors. It was with 60 Vbeta and 13 Jbeta primers that the PCR ran. The data were produced by immunoSEQ multiplex PCR, yet TCRdb's version contains in-frame clones alone and is incomplete. The top ten clones hold roughly 21% of a sample with tens of thousands of clones, over 55% of them seen once. Germline assignment: CDR1 SNHLY and CDR2 FYNNEI. The CDR3 loop spans 14 amino acids. J was trimmed by 2 bases and V by 5 bases; bases with no gene match: 2. The material sequenced was PBMCs. The TCR was taken from a woman between 45 and 60 years old in good health and CMV-seropositive. The chain recombines TRBV2 with TRBJ2-2, with 7 bases aligning to TRBD1. The CDR3 nucleotides are TGTGCCAGCAGTAGACAGGGAAACACCGGGGAGCTGTTTTTT. Protein sequence: CASSRQGNTGELFF.